The T cell receptor beta chain described here comes from a study of T cell responses to AZD1222 COVID-19 vaccine (dated by TCRdb to about 2021). Regarding the study in general: TCR sequencing was performed for about 250 trial participants, of whom about 200 were given two doses of AZD1222 and 26 were given two doses of MenACWY control vaccine. Enrollment into the trials was organized by age into subgroups of 18-55, 56-69 and 70-plus years, and those subgroups contained roughly 150, 30 and 60 TCR-sequenced participants, respectively.

In the case of this clone: Its specific antigen is unknown. No base quality information exists; no much larger clone differs at one position.

Beyond this particular receptor, the publication reports: The vaccine-associated CD4 TCRs covered the entire spike protein, and the dominant responses fell in regions 160-218 and 743-854. In the small 56-69-year group, the increase in depth fell short of significance, most likely because of low power. Because no samples from the day 14 peak response were available, repertoires could be characterized only after the peak T cell response. After two AZD1222 doses, spike-specific TCR breadth and depth were significantly higher than at day 0 and than in MenACWY recipients. Participants were mostly white British and included more females than males, and it was suggested by the authors that clonal diversity may have been underestimated. Only a handful of AZD1222 recipients were SARS-CoV-2 seropositive at baseline, limiting conclusions about previously exposed vaccinees. Reportedly, close to half of the unique spike-specific TCRs recognized epitopes lying outside the regions that are mutated in the B.1.351 and B.1.1.7 variants.

The time point label for this specimen denotes: baseline before first vaccination. The intended sense of this specimen's treatment or condition label: meningococcal conjugate vaccine given as trial control. Vaccinee samples came from UK trials COV001 and COV002, including a single-blind randomized controlled phase 2/3 trial of AZD1222 (ChAdOx1 nCoV-19) in healthy adults. For TCRbeta chain sequencing, PBMC samples from trial participants were taken at day 0 and at day 28 after the second dose. The CDR3 regions of human TCRbeta chains were analyzed by immunosequencing. As for how the authors treated the data: TCRs in the repertoires were matched against a reference library of SARS-CoV-2-specific TCRs that had been generated with the MIRA antigen-specificity platform. Breadth was defined as the fraction of unique TCRs that were SARS-CoV-2-associated, and depth was defined as the fraction of total T cells that were SARS-CoV-2-associated. Using the MIRA data, every spike-specific TCR was mapped to the spike region that the TCR reacted to and assigned to either a CD4 or a CD8 class. Log10-transformed breadth and depth values were compared by one-way ANOVA with Sidak's multiple comparisons tests. TCRdb took over this immuneACCESS table, retaining in-frame rearrangements with V and J assigned. Such tables are incomplete; in checked studies, under half of the missing clones stem from an unresolved V gene, and the remainder is unexplained. That table gives V, J and clone size, and the DNA gave D and trimming. Here the sample has approximately 150,000 clones; approximately 95% occur a single time. The ten top clones hold 0.7% to 1% of the sample.

Its CDR3 holds 14 amino acids, cysteine through phenylalanine. Kept here is only the CDR3 DNA, which spans 42 bases and is read in frame from base 1. Based on the germline V gene, the CDR1 and CDR2 sequences are MGHDK and SYGVNS. At the junction V is shortened by 6 bases and J by 1 base; bases outside the gene matches: 2. The input for sequencing was peripheral blood, taken on day 0 of MenACWY control vaccination. The sequence came from an adult in good health. The sequence is built from TRBV25-1 and TRBJ1-1, with 10 bases in between that match TRBD1. In nucleotides, the sequence is TGTGCCAGCAGGGACAGGGGGGAGAACACTGAAGCTTTCTTT. This translates into CASRDRGENTEAFF.